Given below is one T cell receptor beta chain in context. The data were taken from a study of blood T cell repertoires in COVID-19. TCRdb's copy holds only in-frame clones and misses some; the assay was immunoSEQ multiplex PCR. The sample lists about 82,000 clones, approximately 80% occurring once. Per germline, CDR1 MNHEY and CDR2 SVGEGT. V was pared by 6 bases and J by 9 bases, with 23 bases between. The CDR3 length is 15 residues. The sequence was collected from a woman in her thirties or forties with active or convalescent COVID-19. This chain joins TRBV6-2 or TRBV6-3 and TRBJ2-5; the D gene is possibly TRBD2 (5 bases). The sequenced sample was peripheral blood. CDR3 region: CASSSRPAASGPQYF. The DNA for the CDR3 is TGTGCCAGCAGCTCTCGACCAGCGGCGAGTGGGCCCCAGTACTTC.